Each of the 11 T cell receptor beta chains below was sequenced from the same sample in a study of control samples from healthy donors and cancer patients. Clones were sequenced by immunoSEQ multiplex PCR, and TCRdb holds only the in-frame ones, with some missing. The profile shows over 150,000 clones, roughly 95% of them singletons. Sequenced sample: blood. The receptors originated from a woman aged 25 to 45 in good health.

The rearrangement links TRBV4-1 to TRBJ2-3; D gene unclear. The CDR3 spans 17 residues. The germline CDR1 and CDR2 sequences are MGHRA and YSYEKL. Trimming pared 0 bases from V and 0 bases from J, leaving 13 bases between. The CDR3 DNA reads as TGCGCCAGCAGCCAAGAAGTCGACTTACCTAGCACAGATACGCAGTATTTT. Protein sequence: CASSQEVDLPSTDTQYF.

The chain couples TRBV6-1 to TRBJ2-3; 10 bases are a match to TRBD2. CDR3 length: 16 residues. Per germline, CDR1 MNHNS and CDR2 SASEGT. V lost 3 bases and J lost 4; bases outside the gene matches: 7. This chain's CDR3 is CASSDRAGGPSDTQYF. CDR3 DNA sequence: TGTGCCAGCAGTGACCGAGCGGGGGGGCCATCAGATACGCAGTATTTT.

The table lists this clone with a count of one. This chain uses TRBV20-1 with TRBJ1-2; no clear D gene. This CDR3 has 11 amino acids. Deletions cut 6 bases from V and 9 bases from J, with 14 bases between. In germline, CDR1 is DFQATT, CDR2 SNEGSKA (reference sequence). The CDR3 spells CSAQWGGSYTF. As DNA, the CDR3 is TGCAGTGCCCAGTGGGGAGGGAGCTACACCTTC.

In DNA form, the CDR3 reads TGCAGCGTTGAAGATTCGGCAGGGAGCGGCTACACCTTC. As protein: CSVEDSAGSGYTF. The V and J genes are TRBV29-1 and TRBJ1-2; D perhaps matches TRBD1 (5 bases). Germline V gene sequence: CDR1 SQVTM, CDR2 ANQGSEA. The length of the CDR3 is 13 residues. Trimming stripped 0 bases from V and 8 bases from J, with 13 bases between.

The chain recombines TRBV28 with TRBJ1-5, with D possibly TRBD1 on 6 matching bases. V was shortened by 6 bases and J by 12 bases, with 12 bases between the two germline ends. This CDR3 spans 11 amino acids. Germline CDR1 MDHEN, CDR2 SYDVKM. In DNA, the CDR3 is TGTGCCAGCAGAACGACAGGCCTCCAGCATTTT. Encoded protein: CASRTTGLQHF.

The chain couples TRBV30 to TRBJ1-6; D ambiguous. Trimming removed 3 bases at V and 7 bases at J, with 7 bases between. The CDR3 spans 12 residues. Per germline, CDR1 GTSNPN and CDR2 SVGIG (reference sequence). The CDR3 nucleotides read TGTGCCTGGAGCCTTCCCAATTCACCCCTCCACTTT. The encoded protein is CAWSLPNSPLHF.

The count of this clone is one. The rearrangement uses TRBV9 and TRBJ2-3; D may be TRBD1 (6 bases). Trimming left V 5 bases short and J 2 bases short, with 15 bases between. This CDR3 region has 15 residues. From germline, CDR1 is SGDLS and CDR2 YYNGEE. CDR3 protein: CASSVGQGYTDTQYF. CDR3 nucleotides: TGTGCCAGCAGTGTGGGACAAGGATACACAGATACGCAGTATTTT. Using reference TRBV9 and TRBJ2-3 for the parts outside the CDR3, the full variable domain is DSGVTQTPKHLITATGQRVTLRCSPRSGDLSVYWYQQSLDQGLQFLIQYYNGEERAKGNILERFSAQQFPDLHSELNLSSLELGDSALYFCASSVGQGYTDTQYFGPGTRLTVL.

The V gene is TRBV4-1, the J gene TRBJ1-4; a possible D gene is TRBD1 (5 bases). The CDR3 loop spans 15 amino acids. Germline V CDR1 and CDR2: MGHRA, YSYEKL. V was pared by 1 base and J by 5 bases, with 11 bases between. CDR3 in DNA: TGCGCCAGCAGCCAAGGGAGACAGTTAAATGAAAAACTGTTTTTT. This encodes CASSQGRQLNEKLFF.

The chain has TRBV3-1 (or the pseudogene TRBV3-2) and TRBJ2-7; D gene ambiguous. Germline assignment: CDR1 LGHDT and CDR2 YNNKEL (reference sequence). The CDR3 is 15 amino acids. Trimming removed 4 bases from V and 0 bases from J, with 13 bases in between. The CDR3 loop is CASSPTRDPSYEQYF. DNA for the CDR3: TGTGCCAGCAGCCCGACCCGAGACCCCTCCTACGAGCAGTACTTC.

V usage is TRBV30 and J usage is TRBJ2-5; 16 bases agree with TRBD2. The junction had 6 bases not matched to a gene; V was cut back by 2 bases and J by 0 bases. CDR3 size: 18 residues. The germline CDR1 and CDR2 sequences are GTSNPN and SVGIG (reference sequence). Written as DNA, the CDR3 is TGTGCCTGGAGTCCCGGGACTAGCGGGGGGGCGTACCAAGAGACCCAGTACTTC. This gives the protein CAWSPGTSGGAYQETQYF.

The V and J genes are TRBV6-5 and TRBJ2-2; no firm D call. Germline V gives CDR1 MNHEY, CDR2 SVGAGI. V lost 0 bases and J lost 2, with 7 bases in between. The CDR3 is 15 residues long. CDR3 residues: CASSYSSINTGELFF. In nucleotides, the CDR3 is TGTGCCAGCAGTTACTCTAGTATCAACACCGGGGAGCTGTTTTTT.